These T cell receptor beta chains were read from a single sample in a study of vaccination effects on CD4 cells after COVID-19. No cognate antigen is known for these TCRs. The protocol was immunoSEQ multiplex PCR, while the TCRdb copy is restricted to in-frame clones and leaves out a portion. The top ten clones hold approximately 2.8% of a sample with tens of thousands of clones, roughly 76% of them seen once. The starting material was CD4+ T cells from PBMCs cultured with HCoV-NL63 spike peptides, obtained before COVID-19 vaccination. Receptors originate from a human donor who received a COVID-19 vaccine. Both conserved end residues are part of each CDR3. The order of the fields is D gene, V gene, J gene, clone size, CDR3 protein, CDR3 DNA. The D gene is left open where the match is weak. A clone size is listed for some rows: how often the clone was seen (once, few, many), or a class if it is expanded.

D: -; V: TRBV30; J: TRBJ2-5; size: -; CDR3: CAWSGGWETQYF; DNA: TGTGCCTGGAGCGGGGGATGGGAGACCCAGTACTTC
D: -; V: TRBV5-1; J: TRBJ2-3; size: -; CDR3: CASRDSASTDTQYF; DNA: TGCGCCAGCAGGGACAGCGCTAGCACAGATACGCAGTATTTT
D: -; V: TRBV18; J: TRBJ2-3; size: -; CDR3: CASSNTDSPRTDTQYF; DNA: TGTGCCAGCTCAAATACAGACAGTCCCCGCACAGATACGCAGTATTTT
D: TRBD1; V: TRBV7-9; J: TRBJ1-2; size: few; CDR3: CASSQQGTYGYTF; DNA: TGTGCCAGCAGCCAACAGGGGACCTATGGCTACACCTTC
D: TRBD2; V: TRBV19; J: TRBJ2-1; size: -; CDR3: CASSSPSGGPESYNEQFF; DNA: TGTGCCAGTAGTAGCCCTAGCGGGGGACCCGAGTCCTACAATGAGCAGTTCTTC
D: -; V: TRBV18; J: TRBJ1-1; size: -; CDR3: CASSLGADMNTEAFF; DNA: TGTGCCAGCTCACTCGGAGCTGATATGAACACTGAAGCTTTCTTT
D: TRBD1; V: TRBV4-1; J: TRBJ2-1; size: -; CDR3: CASSQPQGDEQFF; DNA: TGCGCCAGCAGCCAGCCACAGGGGGATGAGCAGTTCTTC
D: TRBD1; V: TRBV7-2; J: TRBJ1-6; size: few; CDR3: CASSYGQGLHNSPLHF; DNA: TGTGCCAGCAGTTACGGACAGGGGCTCCATAATTCACCCCTCCACTTT
D: -; V: TRBV12-3/TRBV12-4; J: TRBJ1-1; size: few; CDR3: CASSGTLNTEAFF; DNA: TGTGCCAGCAGCGGGACATTGAACACTGAAGCTTTCTTT
D: -; V: TRBV4-1; J: TRBJ2-2; size: few; CDR3: CASSQDRESNTGELFF; DNA: TGCGCCAGCAGCCAAGATCGTGAATCGAACACCGGGGAGCTGTTTTTT
D: TRBD1; V: TRBV15; J: TRBJ1-1; size: -; CDR3: CATSGGTGVYTEAFF; DNA: TGTGCCACCAGCGGCGGGACAGGGGTGTACACTGAAGCTTTCTTT
D: -; V: TRBV19; J: TRBJ1-1; size: -; CDR3: CATFGSRGGEAFF; DNA: TGTGCCACCTTCGGGAGCAGGGGCGGGGAAGCTTTCTTT
D: -; V: TRBV6-5; J: TRBJ1-2; size: few; CDR3: CASRRQGYGYTF; DNA: TGTGCCAGCAGAAGGCAGGGATATGGCTACACCTTC
D: TRBD2; V: TRBV12-3/TRBV12-4; J: TRBJ2-5; size: -; CDR3: CASSLLAGETQYF; DNA: TGTGCCAGCAGTTTACTAGCGGGGGAGACCCAGTACTTC
D: -; V: TRBV4-3; J: TRBJ1-1; size: -; CDR3: CASSQDLGGNTEAFF; DNA: TGCGCCAGCAGCCAAGATCTGGGGGGGAACACTGAAGCTTTCTTT
D: TRBD1; V: TRBV5-6; J: TRBJ1-6; size: -; CDR3: CASSSTGVSPLHF; DNA: TGTGCCAGCAGCTCCACAGGGGTCTCACCCCTCCACTTT
D: -; V: TRBV6-4; J: TRBJ2-1; size: -; CDR3: CASSVGLNYNEQFF; DNA: TGTGCCAGCAGCGTAGGACTGAACTACAATGAGCAGTTCTTC
D: -; V: TRBV7-2; J: TRBJ1-1; size: -; CDR3: CASSLVPMVGTEAFF; DNA: TGTGCCAGCAGCTTAGTGCCCATGGTGGGCACTGAAGCTTTCTTT
D: -; V: TRBV9; J: TRBJ1-1; size: -; CDR3: CASSPHLTGNTEAFF; DNA: TGTGCCAGCAGCCCACACCTCACAGGGAACACTGAAGCTTTCTTT
D: -; V: TRBV3-1/TRBV3-2; J: TRBJ1-4; size: -; CDR3: CASSTRQPTNEKLFF; DNA: TGTGCCAGCAGCACCAGACAGCCAACTAATGAAAAACTGTTTTTT
D: -; V: TRBV6-5; J: TRBJ1-2; size: -; CDR3: CASSYFSFEGTYGYTF; DNA: TGTGCCAGCAGTTACTTTAGCTTCGAGGGAACGTATGGCTACACCTTC
D: -; V: TRBV21-1; J: TRBJ2-2; size: -; CDR3: CASSKVGGRKTGELFF; DNA: TGTGCCAGCAGCAAAGTAGGGGGGCGTAAAACCGGGGAGCTGTTTTTT
D: -; V: TRBV24-1; J: TRBJ1-2; size: -; CDR3: CATTLQGGDGYTF; DNA: TGTGCCACCACCCTACAGGGCGGAGATGGCTACACCTTC
D: -; V: TRBV5-1; J: TRBJ2-3; size: -; CDR3: CASSLEGVPDTQYF; DNA: TGCGCCAGCAGCTTGGAGGGAGTCCCAGATACGCAGTATTTT
D: -; V: TRBV7-3; J: TRBJ1-2; size: -; CDR3: CASSLSPGRYGYTF; DNA: TGTGCCAGCAGCTTAAGTCCAGGGCGGTATGGCTACACCTTC
D: -; V: TRBV30; J: TRBJ1-1; size: -; CDR3: CAWKPPPATEAFF; DNA: TGTGCCTGGAAACCCCCCCCCGCCACTGAAGCTTTCTTT
D: TRBD1; V: TRBV27; J: TRBJ2-2; size: -; CDR3: CASRRQGFTGELFF; DNA: TGTGCCAGCAGAAGACAGGGTTTCACCGGGGAGCTGTTTTTT
D: TRBD1; V: TRBV5-5; J: TRBJ2-1; size: few; CDR3: CASSATGSSYNEQFF; DNA: TGTGCCAGCAGCGCGACAGGGAGCTCCTACAATGAGCAGTTCTTC
D: -; V: TRBV5-1; J: TRBJ2-2; size: -; CDR3: CASSLTLGSTGELFF; DNA: TGCGCCAGCAGCCTTACGTTGGGTAGCACCGGGGAGCTGTTTTTT
D: TRBD2; V: TRBV24-1; J: TRBJ2-5; size: -; CDR3: CATSDSGTSGETQYF; DNA: TGTGCCACCAGTGATTCCGGGACTAGCGGAGAGACCCAGTACTTC
D: -; V: TRBV18; J: TRBJ1-1; size: -; CDR3: CASSPNTGNTEAFF; DNA: TGTGCCAGCTCACCTAATACGGGGAACACTGAAGCTTTCTTT
D: -; V: TRBV5-1; J: TRBJ2-5; size: -; CDR3: CASSLGTTAQETQYF; DNA: TGCGCCAGCAGCTTGGGGACAACTGCACAAGAGACCCAGTACTTC
D: -; V: TRBV2; J: TRBJ1-2; size: -; CDR3: CASSGVKGLTYGYTF; DNA: TGTGCCAGCAGTGGAGTCAAGGGACTAACCTATGGCTACACCTTC
D: TRBD2; V: TRBV3-1/TRBV3-2; J: TRBJ2-1; size: once; CDR3: CASSTRGAGGLTYNEQFF; DNA: TGTGCCAGCAGCACCCGAGGAGCGGGGGGGTTAACCTACAATGAGCAGTTCTTC
D: -; V: TRBV3-1/TRBV3-2; J: TRBJ1-6; size: few; CDR3: CASSQNRDHSPLHF; DNA: TGTGCCAGCAGCCAAAACAGGGACCATTCACCCCTCCACTTT
D: -; V: TRBV24-1; J: TRBJ2-5; size: -; CDR3: CATSDHWGTQETQYF; DNA: TGTGCCACCAGTGATCATTGGGGCACCCAAGAGACCCAGTACTTC
D: TRBD2; V: TRBV5-1; J: TRBJ2-1; size: -; CDR3: CASSRTSGSYNEQFF; DNA: TGCGCCAGCAGCCGGACTAGCGGGAGCTACAATGAGCAGTTCTTC
D: -; V: TRBV12-3/TRBV12-4; J: TRBJ1-2; size: -; CDR3: CASSFNGYGYTF; DNA: TGTGCCAGCAGTTTTAACGGTTATGGCTACACCTTC
D: TRBD1; V: TRBV6-5; J: TRBJ1-2; size: -; CDR3: CASSYGDRVSYGYTF; DNA: TGTGCCAGCAGTTACGGGGACAGGGTTAGCTATGGCTACACCTTC
D: -; V: TRBV5-1; J: TRBJ2-3; size: -; CDR3: CASSVTPTDTQYF; DNA: TGCGCCAGCAGTGTAACTCCCACAGATACGCAGTATTTT
D: TRBD1; V: TRBV4-1; J: TRBJ2-2; size: few; CDR3: CASSQPDRGPNTGELFF; DNA: TGCGCCAGCAGCCAGCCCGACAGGGGACCGAACACCGGGGAGCTGTTTTTT
D: TRBD1; V: TRBV10-3; J: TRBJ1-5; size: once; CDR3: CAISEGQGTLTPQHF; DNA: TGTGCCATCAGCGAGGGACAGGGTACCCTTACGCCCCAGCATTTT
D: TRBD2; V: TRBV3-1/TRBV3-2; J: TRBJ2-1; size: -; CDR3: CASSQGNGGRRNEQFF; DNA: TGTGCCAGCAGCCAAGGAAACGGGGGGAGGAGAAATGAGCAGTTCTTC
D: -; V: TRBV12-3/TRBV12-4; J: TRBJ1-1; size: -; CDR3: CASSLAGGRIAFF; DNA: TGTGCCAGCAGTTTAGCCGGGGGAAGGATAGCTTTCTTT
D: TRBD2; V: TRBV7-2; J: TRBJ2-5; size: -; CDR3: CASTLAGWQETQYF; DNA: TGTGCCAGCACCCTAGCGGGGTGGCAAGAGACCCAGTACTTC
D: TRBD1; V: TRBV6-5; J: TRBJ1-5; size: few; CDR3: CASSHHRGYNQPQHF; DNA: TGTGCCAGCAGTCACCACAGGGGGTACAATCAGCCCCAGCATTTT
D: TRBD1; V: TRBV18; J: TRBJ1-5; size: -; CDR3: CASSPRQGGNQPQHF; DNA: TGTGCCAGCTCACCACGACAGGGAGGCAATCAGCCCCAGCATTTT
D: -; V: TRBV7-2; J: TRBJ2-5; size: -; CDR3: CASSRNFQETQYF; DNA: TGTGCCAGCTCTAGAAATTTCCAAGAGACCCAGTACTTC
D: TRBD1; V: TRBV19; J: TRBJ1-4; size: -; CDR3: CASNPRNRGTPVANEKLFF; DNA: TGTGCCTCCAACCCTCGGAACAGGGGGACACCCGTGGCTAATGAAAAACTGTTTTTT
D: -; V: TRBV6-2/TRBV6-3; J: TRBJ1-2; size: -; CDR3: CASSRDGVYGYTF; DNA: TGTGCCAGCAGTAGAGACGGAGTCTATGGCTACACCTTC
D: -; V: TRBV6-4; J: TRBJ2-3; size: -; CDR3: CASRRDHTDTQYF; DNA: TGTGCCAGCCGTCGCGACCACACAGATACGCAGTATTTT